This T cell receptor (beta chain) stems from a study of T cells after somatic rescue of genetic block. The data were produced by immunoSEQ multiplex PCR, yet TCRdb's version contains in-frame clones alone and is incomplete. The top ten hold 2.5% to 3% of the sample, which has approximately 78,000 clones, about nine tenths seen once. This CDR3 contains 16 residues. Per germline, CDR1 SQVTM and CDR2 ANQGSEA. V dropped 1 base and J dropped 6; count of bases not matched to a gene: 12. The specimen sequenced was peripheral blood mononuclear cells (PBMCs). The J gene is TRBJ2-1, the V gene TRBV29-1; 7 bases fit TRBD1. The clonotype originates from a young man. CDR3 nucleotides: TGCAGCGTTGAAGGACTGGCAGGGGGAGTTGGCAATGAGCAGTTCTTC. This codes for CSVEGLAGGVGNEQFF.